The T cell receptor beta chain described here comes from a study of T cell responses to AZD1222 COVID-19 vaccine. Overall study results and limits: Mostly white British, mostly female donors; authors suggested clonal diversity may be underestimated.

About this clone: Its specificity is unknown.

Data came from immunoSEQ multiplex PCR; TCRdb stores just in-frame clones and leaves some out. Of tens of thousands of clones listed, about nine tenths are singletons. The length of the CDR3 is 14 residues. Trimming shortened V by 4 bases and J by 6 bases, and 17 bases separated the two germline ends. The germline gives CDR1 SGHDT, CDR2 YYEEEE. Sequencing was performed on peripheral blood, taken on day 0 of MenACWY control vaccination. The J gene is TRBJ2-7, the V gene TRBV5-6; D is tentatively TRBD1 or TRBD2 (5 bases each). The TCR was taken from an adult in good health. The CDR3: CASSRDPRISEQYF. DNA of the CDR3: TGTGCCAGCAGCCGGGACCCACGAATCAGCGAGCAGTACTTC.